This entry is about one T cell receptor beta chain. Its antigen is as yet unknown. TCRdb's copy holds only in-frame clones and misses some; the assay was immunoSEQ multiplex PCR. The sample has nearly 70,000 clones; more than 75% are singletons. These data belong to a study of OX40 agonist ivuxolimab in advanced cancers. Study-wide results and caveats: CD4+ and CD8+ T cells in blood underwent clonal expansion by week 6 at 0.1 to 3.0 mg/kg.

This CDR3 has 13 amino acids. Germline values: CDR1 SQVTM, CDR2 ANQGSEA. Trimming took off 4 bases at V and 5 bases at J, with 11 bases between the two ends. This receptor was taken from an adult with an advanced solid tumor such as melanoma, head and neck, liver or kidney cancer. V and J are TRBV29-1 and TRBJ2-2; the D gene is possibly TRBD1 (6 bases). Material: CD4+ or CD8+ T cells sorted from blood, obtained in a trial of the OX40 agonist ivuxolimab. CDR3 nucleotide sequence: TGCAGCGTTGCCAGGGGAGATACCGGGGAGCTGTTTTTT. Encoded protein: CSVARGDTGELFF.